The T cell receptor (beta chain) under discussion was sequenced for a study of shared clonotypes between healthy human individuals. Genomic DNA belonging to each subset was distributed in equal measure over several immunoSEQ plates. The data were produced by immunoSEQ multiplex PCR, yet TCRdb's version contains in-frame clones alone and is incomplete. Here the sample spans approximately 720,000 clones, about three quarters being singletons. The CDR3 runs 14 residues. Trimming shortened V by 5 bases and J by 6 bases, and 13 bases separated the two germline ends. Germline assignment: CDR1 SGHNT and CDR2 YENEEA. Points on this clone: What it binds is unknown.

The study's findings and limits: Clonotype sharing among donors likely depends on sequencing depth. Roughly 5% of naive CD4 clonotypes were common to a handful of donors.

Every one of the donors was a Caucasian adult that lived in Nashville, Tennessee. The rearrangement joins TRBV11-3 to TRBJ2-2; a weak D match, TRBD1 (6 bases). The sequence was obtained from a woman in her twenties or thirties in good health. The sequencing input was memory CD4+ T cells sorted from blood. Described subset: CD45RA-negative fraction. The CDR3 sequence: CASSANRDPGELFF. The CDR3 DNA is TGTGCCAGCAGCGCGAACAGGGACCCCGGGGAGCTGTTTTTT.